A single sample gave rise to the 9 T cell receptor beta chains below, sequenced in a study of a mutant IDH1 vaccine in newly diagnosed glioma. Sample time point: baseline, week 1 (first vaccination visit). The treatment denotes: pre-vaccination baseline after standard-of-care therapy. Measured with immunoSEQ multiplex PCR; TCRdb has only the in-frame clones, and not every one. The sample consists of some 23,000 clones, around 93% of them appearing once. This specimen was PBMCs, taken from a glioma patient treated with radiotherapy, temozolomide or both. The receptor source for this set is a man aged 35 to 55 with glioma.

The chain combines TRBV7-2 with TRBJ2-3; TRBD2 matches at 10 bases. The J segment lost 7 bases and the V segment lost 5 bases, leaving 9 bases of the junction unmatched. In germline, CDR1 is SGHTA, CDR2 FQGNSA. The CDR3 has 15 amino acids. CDR3 residues: CASSPPGLASNTQYF. CDR3 sequence (DNA): TGTGCCAGCAGCCCCCCGGGACTAGCGTCCAATACGCAGTATTTT.

V gene TRBV19 combines with J gene TRBJ2-1; D could derive from TRBD1 or TRBD2 (6 bases each). The CDR3 has 15 amino acids. Germline V gives CDR1 LNHDA, CDR2 SQIVND (reference sequence). Between the trimmed V and J ends, which lost 10 bases and 6 bases, there was a span of 22 bases. CDR3 region: CATQKPSGASNEQFF. The CDR3 nucleotides are TGTGCCACTCAGAAACCCTCGGGGGCCTCCAATGAGCAGTTCTTC. The entire variable domain, with the rest obtained from reference TRBV19 and TRBJ2-1, is as follows: DGGITQSPKYLFRKEGQNVTLSCEQNLNHDAMYWYRQDPGQGLRLIYYSQIVNDFQKGDIAEGYSVSREKKESFPLTVTSAQKNPTAFYLCATQKPSGASNEQFFGPGTRLTVL.

This chain uses TRBV7-9 with TRBJ2-3; 13 nucleotides align to TRBD2. The V gene end was trimmed by 5 bases and the J gene end by 1 base; junction bases not matched to a gene: 9. The CDR3 loop spans 18 amino acids. Germline V gives CDR1 SEHNR, CDR2 FQNEAQ (reference sequence). CDR3 DNA: TGTGCCAGCAGCCCCCTCGAAGGACTAGCGGGAGGCACAGATACGCAGTATTTT. As protein: CASSPLEGLAGGTDTQYF.

CDR3 in DNA: TGTGCCTGGGGCGGCTCGAACACCGGGGAGCTGTTTTTT. Translated, it gives CAWGGSNTGELFF. V usage is TRBV30 and J usage is TRBJ2-2; no clear D gene. This CDR3 has 13 amino acids. Trimming took 5 bases from V and 0 from J, leaving 7 bases between them. Germline loops: CDR1 GTSNPN, CDR2 SVGIG (reference sequence).

The rearrangement uses TRBV30 and TRBJ2-1; a possible D gene is TRBD2 (5 bases). Germline CDR1 GTSNPN, CDR2 SVGIG (reference sequence). The CDR3 totals 12 residues. Trimming stripped 4 bases from V and 9 bases from J, with 13 bases between. The CDR3 spells CAWNLREGEQFF. The CDR3 coding sequence is TGTGCCTGGAACCTCCGAGAGGGTGAGCAGTTCTTC.

The V gene is TRBV18, the J gene TRBJ2-7, with 7 positions matching TRBD1. Germline values: CDR1 KGHSH, CDR2 LQKENI. The CDR3 extends over 15 amino acids. Losses at the gene ends were 0 bases for V and 0 bases for J; bases not matched to a gene: 2. As DNA, the CDR3 is TGTGCCAGCTCACCACCGGACAGGCCCTCCTACGAGCAGTACTTC. Translated: CASSPPDRPSYEQYF. The full variable domain, in which reference TRBV18 and TRBJ2-7 provide the parts outside the CDR3, is NAGVMQNPRHLVRRRGQEARLRCSPMKGHSHVYWYRQLPEEGLKFMVYLQKENIIDESGMPKERFSAEFPKEGPSILRIQQVVRGDSAAYFCASSPPDRPSYEQYFGPGTRLTVT.

This chain uses TRBV6-5 with TRBJ2-7, with D possibly matching TRBD2 (6 bases). The V gene lost 8 bases and the J gene lost 3 bases, with 17 bases spanning the gap. The CDR3 has 14 amino acids. Germline V gene data show CDR1 as MNHEY and CDR2 as SVGAGI. CDR3 coding DNA: TGTGCCAGCGGGTTAGTGCGGGAACACTACGAGCAGTACTTC. It is translated as CASGLVREHYEQYF.

The V gene is TRBV29-1, the J gene TRBJ1-1; D is ambiguous. In germline, CDR1 is SQVTM, CDR2 ANQGSEA. This CDR3 comprises 14 residues. Trimming removed 4 bases from V and 3 bases from J, with 15 bases in between. In nucleotides, the CDR3 is TGCAGCGTTGGGTTGGTTTTTTCGGACACTGAAGCTTTCTTT. Its translation is CSVGLVFSDTEAFF.

This chain joins TRBV15 and TRBJ1-5, with D hard to call. The CDR3 totals 15 residues. Germline loops: CDR1 LNHNV, CDR2 YYDKDF (reference sequence). V was shortened by 2 bases and J by 3 bases, with 11 bases between the two germline ends. The CDR3 nucleotides read TGTGCCACCAGCAGACCAGGTTATGTCAATCAGCCCCAGCATTTT. Translated: CATSRPGYVNQPQHF.